These 23 T cell receptor beta chains share one sample of origin, sequenced in a study of blood T cell repertoires in COVID-19. The method was immunoSEQ multiplex PCR; TCRdb's version includes in-frame clones alone and lacks a portion of them. The sample yields 90,000 to 150,000 clones, over 75% seen once. The sequenced sample consisted of peripheral blood. The receptors were sampled from a man aged 50-60 years with acute or convalescent COVID-19.

The rearrangement links TRBV5-4 to TRBJ2-3; 10 nucleotides match TRBD2. V lost 2 bases, J lost 6 bases, and 9 bases stayed unmatched. This CDR3 contains 16 residues. Germline V gene lookup returns CDR1 SGHNT and CDR2 YYREEE (reference sequence). Here the CDR3 reads CASSFHTSGVMDTQYF. CDR3 sequence (DNA): TGTGCCAGCAGCTTTCACACTAGCGGGGTAATGGATACGCAGTATTTT.

This sequence joins TRBV7-9 and TRBJ2-1, with D possibly being TRBD2 (6 bases). The CDR3 runs to 16 residues. The germline V and J ends were trimmed by 5 bases and 0 bases, with 14 bases remaining between them. CDR1 and CDR2 (germline): SEHNR, FQNEAQ (reference sequence). DNA of the CDR3: TGTGCCAGCAGCGTCTATGCGGGGAGCTCCTACAATGAGCAGTTCTTC. Protein: CASSVYAGSSYNEQFF.

The CDR3 DNA reads as TGTGCCAGTAGTACCCAGACAGAGAGAAGCGAAAAACTGTTTTTT. This sequence encodes CASSTQTERSEKLFF. The chain has TRBV19 and TRBJ1-4; D is possibly TRBD1 (5 bases). CDR1 is LNHDA, CDR2 SQIVND, per germline (reference sequence). V was clipped by 4 bases and J by 8 bases, with 17 bases between them. The CDR3 is 15 residues long.

This chain connects TRBV6-5 to TRBJ2-7; D is perhaps TRBD1 (5 bases). Germline CDR1 and CDR2: MNHEY and SVGAGI. The ends were cut back, 7 bases at V and 0 bases at J, with 16 bases in the middle. This CDR3 contains 15 residues. For the CDR3, the DNA is TGTGCCAGCACCAGGACCCAGACAGCCTCCTACGAGCAGTACTTC. It encodes CASTRTQTASYEQYF.

This chain connects TRBV6-2 or TRBV6-3 to TRBJ1-1; D is perhaps TRBD1 (5 bases). Germline V lookup: CDR1 MNHEY, CDR2 SVGEGT. Trimming cost V 5 bases and J 6 bases, with 13 bases left between them. CDR3 length: 13 residues. The chain's CDR3 is CASSPSGVPEAFF. The CDR3, as DNA: TGTGCCAGCAGTCCATCGGGGGTCCCTGAAGCTTTCTTT.

There are many counts of this clone. V is TRBV27 and J is TRBJ2-1; 12 nucleotides line up with TRBD2. Germline lookup yields CDR1 MNHEY and CDR2 SMNVEV (reference sequence). J was trimmed by 4 bases and V by 1 base; bases with no gene match: 2. This CDR3 comprises 16 residues. DNA of the CDR3: TGTGCCAGCAGTTTATTCCTAGCGGGAGGGTACAATGAGCAGTTCTTC. Encoded protein: CASSLFLAGGYNEQFF.

This clone was seen a handful of times. V and J are TRBV4-2 and TRBJ1-4, with D uncertain. Between the trimmed V and J ends, which lost 2 bases and 7 bases, there was a span of 14 bases. Per the germline V gene, CDR1 is LGHNA and CDR2 is YNFKEQ. The CDR3 is made up of 15 amino acids. CDR3 region: CASSQPGGAGEKLFF. In DNA, the CDR3 is TGTGCCAGCAGCCAACCGGGCGGCGCGGGTGAAAAACTGTTTTTT.

The V and J genes are TRBV27 and TRBJ1-5, with D unresolved. The V gene's germline CDR1 is MNHEY and CDR2 SMNVEV (reference sequence). CDR3 length: 14 residues. Trimming left V 2 bases short and J 5 bases short, with 10 bases between. The CDR3, as DNA: TGTGCCAGCAGTTTAGGAGTCGGGGATCAGCCCCAGCATTTT. This encodes CASSLGVGDQPQHF.

The sample holds many counts of this clone. This chain connects TRBV5-1 to TRBJ1-2; D gene unclear. Trimming shortened V by 4 bases and J by 6 bases, and 10 bases separated the two germline ends. CDR1 and CDR2 (germline): SGHRS, YFSETQ. The CDR3 runs to 12 residues. CDR3 region: CASSLTLDGYTF. Here the CDR3 DNA reads TGCGCCAGCAGCCTTACTCTGGATGGCTACACCTTC.

The chain is built from TRBV7-9 and TRBJ2-7; D is perhaps TRBD1 (5 bases). Germline loops: CDR1 SEHNR, CDR2 FQNEAQ (reference sequence). The CDR3 is made up of 12 amino acids. The V end lost 1 base, the J end lost 12 bases, and 13 bases lay between the germline ends. The CDR3 nucleotides are TGTGCCAGCAGCTTAGATGACAGCTCCGCGTACTTC. It is translated as CASSLDDSSAYF.

The chain is built from TRBV7-3 and TRBJ2-1, with a weak D call TRBD1 (5 bases). The CDR3 is made up of 12 amino acids. The ends were cut back, 5 bases at V and 9 bases at J, with 11 bases in the middle. Germline V gene data show CDR1 as SGHTA and CDR2 as FQGTGA. Here the CDR3 reads CASSPDRVEQFF. In DNA, the CDR3 is TGTGCCAGCAGCCCCGACAGAGTTGAGCAGTTCTTC.

The chain joins TRBV12-3 or TRBV12-4 to TRBJ2-1; possibly TRBD2 for D (6 bases). V lost 7 bases, J lost 12 bases, and 16 bases lay in between. The CDR3 has 12 residues. CDR3 bases: TGTGCCAGCACCCGTCCCGGGACTCCGCAGTTCTTC. This translates into CASTRPGTPQFF.

The V gene is TRBV6-1, the J gene TRBJ1-1; TRBD1 might be the D (5 bases). V lost 0 bases and J 7 bases, leaving 12 bases between the germline ends. Germline V lookup: CDR1 MNHNS, CDR2 SASEGT. The CDR3 sequence is 14 residues long. The CDR3 coding sequence is TGTGCCAGCAGTGAAGCGGTCCCAGGGCGTGAAGCTTTCTTT. Its protein product is CASSEAVPGREAFF.

The chain carries TRBV7-9 and TRBJ2-5; 8 bases align to TRBD1. With V trimmed by 1 base and J by 4 bases, 8 bases remained unmatched. Per germline, CDR1 SEHNR and CDR2 FQNEAQ (reference sequence). The CDR3 runs 16 residues. For the CDR3, the DNA is TGTGCCAGCAGCTTAGGGGACTTAGGACAGGGAGAGACCCAGTACTTC. Translation gives CASSLGDLGQGETQYF. Based on the CDR3 plus reference TRBV7-9 and TRBJ2-5, the full variable domain is DTGVSQNPRHKITKRGQNVTFRCDPISEHNRLYWYRQTLGQGPEFLTYFQNEAQLEKSRLLSDRFSAERPKGSFSTLEIQRTEQGDSAMYLCASSLGDLGQGETQYFGPGTRLLVL.

A single count supports this clone. This rearrangement joins TRBV7-2 to TRBJ2-7, with D maybe TRBD2 (7 bases). The CDR3 totals 15 residues. V was trimmed by 1 base and J by 5 bases, leaving 15 bases between them. CDR1 SGHTA and CDR2 FQGNSA come from the germline V gene. The CDR3 loop reads CASSLGGGLGHEQYF. CDR3 DNA sequence: TGTGCCAGCAGCTTAGGGGGGGGCCTCGGGCACGAGCAGTACTTC. Based on the CDR3 plus reference TRBV7-2 and TRBJ2-7, the full variable domain is GAGVSQSPSNKVTEKGKDVELRCDPISGHTALYWYRQSLGQGLEFLIYFQGNSAPDKSGLPSDRFSAERTGGSVSTLTIQRTQQEDSAVYLCASSLGGGLGHEQYFGPGTRLTVT.

This clone was seen more than once but under ten times. The chain employs TRBV7-3 and TRBJ2-2; 7 bases line up with TRBD1. CDR1 SGHTA and CDR2 FQGTGA come from the germline V gene. Trimming removed 5 bases from V and 2 bases from J; junction bases left unmatched: 5. This CDR3 has 15 residues. The CDR3 loop reads CASSNRGRNTGELFF. The DNA for the CDR3 is TGTGCCAGCAGCAACAGGGGTAGAAACACCGGGGAGCTGTTTTTT.

The chain couples TRBV20-1 to TRBJ2-7; D possibly corresponds to TRBD2 (5 bases). Germline CDR1 reads DFQATT; CDR2 reads SNEGSKA (reference sequence). The CDR3 totals 10 residues. V gave up 7 bases and J gave up 1 base, with 5 bases separating them. CDR3 amino acids: CSGGSYEQYF. CDR3 bases: TGCAGTGGAGGGTCCTACGAGCAGTACTTC.

The J gene is TRBJ1-4, the V gene TRBV2, with TRBD1 matching over 9 bases. V lost 5 bases to trimming and J lost 3 bases; unmatched junction nucleotides: 7. The CDR3 has 16 residues. Germline V gives CDR1 SNHLY, CDR2 FYNNEI. CDR3 DNA: TGTGCCAGCAGTAACACACAGGGGGCGGCTAATGAAAAACTGTTTTTT. Translated, it gives CASSNTQGAANEKLFF.

V usage is TRBV19 and J usage is TRBJ1-5, with no clear D. The CDR3 has 14 amino acids. Trimming removed 7 bases at V and 9 bases at J, with 19 bases between. CDR1 is LNHDA and CDR2 is SQIVND in the germline V gene (reference sequence). CDR3 protein: CASKVREIGRPQHF. The CDR3 DNA reads as TGTGCCAGTAAAGTCCGCGAGATCGGGAGGCCCCAGCATTTT. Full variable domain (outside the CDR3, taken from reference TRBV19 and TRBJ1-5): DGGITQSPKYLFRKEGQNVTLSCEQNLNHDAMYWYRQDPGQGLRLIYYSQIVNDFQKGDIAEGYSVSREKKESFPLTVTSAQKNPTAFYLCASKVREIGRPQHFGDGTRLSIL.

Here the CDR3 DNA reads TGCGCCAGCAGCTTGGGCCAGGGTGGAAGATGGACTGAAGCTTTCTTT. As protein: CASSLGQGGRWTEAFF. The chain recombines TRBV5-1 with TRBJ1-1, with D maybe TRBD1 (5 bases). Per the germline V gene, CDR1 is SGHRS and CDR2 is YFSETQ. The ends were cut back, 0 bases at V and 5 bases at J, with 17 bases in the middle. This CDR3 contains 16 residues.

The chain uses TRBV19 and TRBJ2-5; D remains unclear. Trimming removed 5 bases from V and 1 base from J, with 17 bases in between. From germline, CDR1 is LNHDA and CDR2 SQIVND (reference sequence). This CDR3 is built from 16 residues. This CDR3 is CASSRRPTGIQETQYF. The CDR3, as DNA: TGTGCCAGTAGTCGTCGGCCGACTGGCATCCAAGAGACCCAGTACTTC.

The chain uses TRBV5-1 and TRBJ2-5, with 8 bases that match TRBD2. CDR1 and CDR2 from the germline V gene are SGHRS and YFSETQ. The CDR3 totals 13 residues. V lost 6 bases, J lost 5 bases, and 6 bases stayed unmatched. CDR3 protein: CASTASGRETQYF. The DNA for the CDR3 is TGCGCCAGCACAGCTAGCGGGCGGGAGACCCAGTACTTC.

This clone was seen a single time. This chain links TRBV18 with TRBJ2-7, with a possible D match to TRBD1 (6 bases). This CDR3 region has 15 residues. Between the trimmed V and J ends, which lost 3 bases and 0 bases, there was a span of 12 bases. Per the germline V gene, CDR1 is KGHSH and CDR2 is LQKENI. In DNA, the CDR3 is TGTGCCAGCTCACCCCTCGACAGGTCCTCCTACGAGCAGTACTTC. Translation: CASSPLDRSSYEQYF.